The table lists the clone carrying this T cell receptor beta chain with a few counts. This CDR3 has 15 residues. Losses at the gene ends were 4 bases for V and 4 bases for J; bases not matched to a gene: 4. Per germline, CDR1 LGHDT and CDR2 YNNKEL (reference sequence). As processed by the authors: Amplification of reference gene primers was used by the study to estimate nucleated cell counts. TCRdb keeps only in-frame clones here, not all; method: immunoSEQ multiplex PCR. The DNA gave D and trimming, while V, J and clone size come from that table. The sample yields over 250,000 clones, 80% to 90% seen once. This specimen comes from a study of blood T cell repertoires in COVID-19. Study summary: Donors in the United States, Italy and Spain gave samples during acute or convalescent COVID-19. The analysed material was cDNA or gDNA that came from T cells, B-cell-depleted T cells, or PBMCs.

The origin of this receptor is a woman aged 70-85 years with acute or convalescent COVID-19. The rearrangement uses TRBV3-1 (or the pseudogene TRBV3-2) and TRBJ2-3, with TRBD2 identical over 11 bases. Sequencing used peripheral blood. Written as DNA, the CDR3 is TGTGCCAGCAGCCTCTCTAGCGGGGGGCCAGATACGCAGTATTTT. It specifies CASSLSSGGPDTQYF.